Sequencing of this TCR beta chain was carried out in a study of neurological immune-mediated disorders (dated by TCRdb to between 2019 and 2020). Study-wide context: Using UMI-based sequencing, the study compared peripheral blood TCR-beta repertoires from patients with HTLV-I-associated myelopathy (HAM/TSP), patients with multiple sclerosis, and healthy controls. Of the approximately 66 subjects in the cohort, about 14 were HAM/TSP patients, some 34 were multiple sclerosis patients, and some 20 were healthy controls. Longitudinal HAM/TSP and healthy donors were sampled at 3 time-points each (about 3-40 month intervals). Longitudinal samples, technical triplicates and paired sorted CD4+ and CD8+ T-cell subsets, alongside PBMC samples, were included among the roughly 96 TCR-beta libraries. Study-wide conclusions, independent of this receptor: The highest TCR clonal expansion was observed in HAM/TSP patients, whereas the lowest was observed in MS patients, even when compared with healthy controls. No identical CDR3 amino acid sequences were found to be shared among expanded clones across subjects, suggesting that TCR-beta repertoires were private in all groups.

The germline V gene specifies SGHVS as CDR1 and FNYEAQ as CDR2. Compared with germline, V lacks 5 bases and J lacks 0 bases; bases without a gene match: 9. Its CDR3 holds 16 amino acids, cysteine through phenylalanine. The sequence is cut down to CDR3 DNA, 48 bases in frame from base 1. The table lists this clonotype with many counts. Its antigen has not been determined. Nothing much larger sits one base from this clone, and base qualities are not available. According to the study, the label for this sample's time point signals: longitudinal time-point 1 (baseline). Libraries from unsorted PBMCs were made from 2 million PBMCs kept in RNAlater at -80 degrees C until RNA extraction. PBMCs were separated from peripheral blood using Ficoll-Hypaque density gradient centrifugation and then cryopreserved in liquid nitrogen. cDNA was synthesized by template-switch 5'RACE using a primer carrying a 10-nucleotide random unique molecular identifier by which each TCR transcript was tagged. Every sequencing run yielded over 160 million TCR-beta sequences covering 15-18 subjects. Total RNA was extracted with the RNeasy kit. Using the KAPA Real-time Library Amplification kit, TCR-beta VDJ regions were amplified with primers for the TCR constant region and the 5'RACE anchor. A first PCR added sample indexes and Illumina adaptors, after which a second PCR increased the library yield. After Ampure bead purification, the TCR product of roughly 650 bp was size-selected on a 2% E-gel SizeSelection system. Library quality was checked on a Bioanalyzer, concentration was measured with Qubit, and libraries were quantified with the Kapa Library Quantification kit before pooling. Paired-end 2 x 150 bp sequencing of the libraries was performed on an Illumina HiSeq 2500. To increase sequence diversity, about 25-31% phiX was spiked into each library pool. Processing in the source paper ran as follows. Quality-filtered reads were processed with the UMI-based MiGEC pipeline, which removed over 90% of raw TCR sequences during error correction. IMGT germline references were used for aligning VDJ genes, and each clonotype was defined as a unique CDR3 amino acid sequence together with its V-J genes. Clonal expansion, Shannon diversity and CDR3 relatedness (CalcPairwiseDistances, ClusterSamples) were evaluated with VDJtools, and phylogenetic trees were built with CLCbio workbench. A clone was classed as expanded if it had 8 or more unique UMIs, a cutoff based on coefficient-of-variation modelling across technical triplicates. TCRdb itself trimmed the public reads at Q25 with fastp, ran MiXCR and retained productive beta chains. Rows are combined by CDR3 protein, so each entry shows the most common genes and DNA. The V and J calls and clone size come from TCRdb's table, not from the authors' own analysis. The sample table lists around 71,000 distinct CDR3 sequences, roughly 15% of them with a count of one. The top ten constitute about 4.5% of the sample.

Sequenced material: PBMCs. Here the chain combines TRBV7-6 and TRBJ1-1, and 7 junctional nucleotides match TRBD1. This receptor was obtained from a female donor with HTLV-1-associated myelopathy (HAM/TSP). The CDR3: CASSHRDRAVNTEAFF. The DNA sequence reads TGTGCCAGCAGCCACCGGGACAGAGCCGTGAACACTGAAGCTTTCTTT.